The rows below give T cell receptor beta chains drawn from one sample of a study of T cell repertoires in cytomegalovirus infection. A single record per CDR3 protein comes from TCRdb applying MiXCR to the reads. The table includes a few hundred thousand distinct CDR3 sequences, under 55% detected once. Antigens for these TCRs are unknown. The sequences come from cultured PBMCs, collected from culture after CMV antigen stimulation. The origin of the receptors is a human donor in good health (CMV status not recorded). Some clones in this sample may be carry-over from other donors' samples. Both conserved end residues are part of each CDR3. Fields, in order: D gene, CDR3 length, J gene, clone size, V gene, CDR3 DNA, CDR3 protein. D genes are given only for firm matches. Rows give clone size only sometimes, using once, few, many, or a class for an expanded clone.

.	13	TRBJ2-3	few	TRBV28	TGTGCCAGCAAAGGGGCTAGCACAGATACGCAGTATTTT	CASKGASTDTQYF
TRBD2	19	TRBJ2-2	once	TRBV4-1	TGCGCCAGCAGCCAAACCGGGACTAGCGGGACCGTAGGCACCGGGGAGCTGTTTTTT	CASSQTGTSGTVGTGELFF
.	14	TRBJ1-1	.	TRBV12-3/TRBV12-4	TGTGCCAGCAGCCCCGTGCCCCGGGACACTGAAGCTTTCTTT	CASSPVPRDTEAFF
TRBD1	15	TRBJ1-1	.	TRBV7-9	TGTGCCAGCAGCGTCGCCCAGGGGGAAGAAGCTGAAGCTTTCTTT	CASSVAQGEEAEAFF
TRBD2	14	TRBJ2-1	.	TRBV20-1	TGCAGTGCTCTGACTCCGGGGGGGGACGATGAGCAGTTCTTC	CSALTPGGDDEQFF
TRBD1	18	TRBJ1-6	.	TRBV7-6	TGTGCCAGCAGCTTAGCACCCCCTGTGACAGGGGCGGCTTCACCCCTCCACTTT	CASSLAPPVTGAASPLHF
.	14	TRBJ2-2	.	TRBV24-1	TGTGCCACCAGTGTTTCACCTTTCACCGGGGAGCTGTTTTTT	CATSVSPFTGELFF
TRBD1	17	TRBJ1-1	few	TRBV6-5	TGTGCCAGCAGTTCACCCGGCTCCGGGACAGCGAACACTGAAGCTTTCTTT	CASSSPGSGTANTEAFF
.	12	TRBJ2-1	.	TRBV5-4	TGTGCCAGCGGCCCCCACCCGGATGAGCAGTTCTTC	CASGPHPDEQFF
.	15	TRBJ1-1	few	TRBV12-3/TRBV12-4	TGTGCCAGCAGTTCCCTACTAGGACTGAACACTGAAGCTTTCTTT	CASSSLLGLNTEAFF
TRBD2	15	TRBJ2-3	few	TRBV7-7	TGTGCCAGCAGCTTAGTAGCGGGAGGGGCAGATACGCAGTATTTT	CASSLVAGGADTQYF
TRBD2	14	TRBJ2-3	.	TRBV12-3/TRBV12-4	TGTGCCAGCAGTACTAGCGGGGGAGTGGATACGCAGTATTTT	CASSTSGGVDTQYF
.	15	TRBJ2-1	few	TRBV7-2	TGTGCCAGCAGACCTACTAGGTCCTCCTACAATGAGCAGTTCTTC	CASRPTRSSYNEQFF
.	14	TRBJ1-5	once	TRBV12-3/TRBV12-4	TGTGCCAGCAGTTTTACACGATACAATCAGCCCCAGCATTTT	CASSFTRYNQPQHF
TRBD1	15	TRBJ1-1	many	TRBV7-2	TGTGCCAGCAGGGCTCCCGGGACAGGGGTCACTGAAGCTTTCTTT	CASRAPGTGVTEAFF
.	15	TRBJ1-6	.	TRBV28	TGTGCCAGCAGCCGTCTGGGGGGTAGCGGTTCACCCCTCCACTTT	CASSRLGGSGSPLHF
TRBD2	14	TRBJ2-1	.	TRBV6-1	TGTGCCAGTAGACTAGCGGTCGATGGCGGTGAGCAGTTCTTC	CASRLAVDGGEQFF
TRBD2	16	TRBJ2-7	.	TRBV11-2	TGTGCCAGCAGCTTAGGAATACTAGCGGGGGCCTACGAGCAGTACTTC	CASSLGILAGAYEQYF
TRBD1	18	TRBJ2-2	.	TRBV15	TGTGCCACCAGGACGACGGGGTGGACAGGGGGTTTTACCGGGGAGCTGTTTTTT	CATRTTGWTGGFTGELFF
TRBD2	16	TRBJ2-1	many	TRBV7-2	TGTGCCAGCAGCGCAACTAGCGGGAGCTCCTACAATGAGCAGTTCTTC	CASSATSGSSYNEQFF
.	13	TRBJ1-3	few	TRBV20-1	TGCAGTGCTAGAGAGGCCACTGGAAACACCATATATTTT	CSAREATGNTIYF
.	15	TRBJ1-5	.	TRBV20-1	TGCAGTGCTAGAGGTGGACAGAGCAGCAATCAGCCCCAGCATTTT	CSARGGQSSNQPQHF
.	14	TRBJ2-1	.	TRBV19	TGTGCCAGTAGTATAGAGTACAGCTACAATGAGCAGTTCTTC	CASSIEYSYNEQFF
.	17	TRBJ2-2	.	TRBV6-1	TGTGCCAGCAGAGGAATGCGACCCTCCCCGAACACCGGGGAGCTGTTTTTT	CASRGMRPSPNTGELFF
TRBD1	17	TRBJ1-4	few	TRBV12-5	TGTGCTAGTGGTTTGGGTCCTAGGGACAGAAATAATGAAAAACTGTTTTTT	CASGLGPRDRNNEKLFF
TRBD1	14	TRBJ1-4	many	TRBV7-2	TGTGCCAGCAGCGCACCGGGACAGCCCTTGGGTCTGTTTTTT	CASSAPGQPLGLFF
.	12	TRBJ2-1	.	TRBV7-8	TGTGCCAGCAGCGCGCAGGGAATTGAGCAGTTCTTC	CASSAQGIEQFF
.	14	TRBJ2-5	few	TRBV7-2	TGTGCCAGCAGCCCGTTAGGTCCCCAAGAGACCCAGTACTTC	CASSPLGPQETQYF
TRBD2	15	TRBJ2-3	.	TRBV7-2	TGTGCCAGCAGCCGATGGGGTAGCGGGACAGATACGCAGTATTTT	CASSRWGSGTDTQYF
.	19	TRBJ1-5	many	TRBV6-1	TGTGCCAGCACCCCGCCCCGGGGCCGCGGGCTCGCCTTTAATCAGCCCCAGCATTTT	CASTPPRGRGLAFNQPQHF
TRBD2	16	TRBJ2-7	many	TRBV7-2	TGTGCCAGCAGCTTCAGGCCGGAGCGGGAGGGGAGTGAGCAGTACTTC	CASSFRPEREGSEQYF
.	15	TRBJ2-2	.	TRBV7-8	TGTGCCAGCAGCTTAGTCCTACAGGGCCCCGGGGAGCTGTTTTTT	CASSLVLQGPGELFF
.	14	TRBJ1-5	.	TRBV6-1	TGTGCCAGCAGTGAACGGGGTCCGGGACAGCCCCAGCATTTT	CASSERGPGQPQHF
TRBD1	14	TRBJ2-1	.	TRBV12-3/TRBV12-4	TGTGCCAGCAGTTTTCGGGACAGGGTAAATGAGCAGTTCTTC	CASSFRDRVNEQFF
.	18	TRBJ2-6	.	TRBV23-1	TGCGCCAGCAGTCAAATGGGGTCCGGCTACTCTGGGGCCAACGTCCTGACTTTC	CASSQMGSGYSGANVLTF
TRBD1	13	TRBJ1-2	.	TRBV28	TGTGCCAGCAGTTCCAGACAGGGTCAGGGGTACACCTTC	CASSSRQGQGYTF
.	19	TRBJ2-6	.	TRBV10-1	TGCGCCAGCAGTGAGTCGAAGAGGGTTCAGAACTCTGGGGCCAACGTCCTGACTTTC	CASSESKRVQNSGANVLTF
.	13	TRBJ1-1	few	TRBV7-9	TGTGCCAGCAAGGGTTTGGACAGCACTGAAGCTTTCTTT	CASKGLDSTEAFF
TRBD2	14	TRBJ2-7	.	TRBV6-1	TGTGCCAGCAGTGTTAGCGGGAGGAGCTCCGAGCAGTACTTC	CASSVSGRSSEQYF
TRBD2	16	TRBJ2-7	once	TRBV7-9	TGTGCCAGCAGCTCCCTGACTAGCGGGGGAGTAGGCGAGCAGTACTTC	CASSSLTSGGVGEQYF
.	15	TRBJ2-5	few	TRBV5-5	TGTGCCAGCAGCCCAAACAGGGGACTCCAAGAGACCCAGTACTTC	CASSPNRGLQETQYF
.	15	TRBJ1-2	.	TRBV7-8	TGTGCCAGCAGCTTAACGGGCAACACGGTCTATGGCTACACCTTC	CASSLTGNTVYGYTF
TRBD1	15	TRBJ1-5	few	TRBV19	TGTGCCAGTCACCGCGGGACAGGGGACAATCAGCCCCAGCATTTT	CASHRGTGDNQPQHF
.	12	TRBJ2-7	.	TRBV7-8	TGTGCCAGCAGCACAGGGACGTACGAGCAGTACTTC	CASSTGTYEQYF
.	12	TRBJ2-3	few	TRBV7-2	TGTGCCAGCAGCGTAGGGACAGATACGCAGTATTTT	CASSVGTDTQYF
TRBD1	15	TRBJ2-7	.	TRBV5-4	TGTGCCAGCAGCTCCGACAGGGTCAGGACCTACGAGCAGTACTTC	CASSSDRVRTYEQYF
TRBD2	16	TRBJ2-1	.	TRBV12-3/TRBV12-4	TGTGCCAGCAGTCCAGAGACTAGCGGGAGAGTCTATGAGCAGTTCTTC	CASSPETSGRVYEQFF